This T cell receptor beta chain was obtained from a study of cytomegalovirus exposure and HLA in healthy donors (dated by TCRdb to 2017 to 2019). Looking at the study overall: An earlier analysis of roughly 630 of the donors reported approximately 300 Gb of sequence data and around 110 million unique TCR beta sequences from about 200 million T cells. Typing coverage differed by locus: A, B, C, DRB1 and DQB1 were typed in about 620-640 donors, DQA1 in about 560, DPA1 in around 610, and DPB1 in just under 480. Of the roughly 390 genotyped donors, around 81% fell in the genetic ancestry cluster associated with self-reported Caucasian donors. Roughly 5 DR-DQ haplotypes were handled as single units for association and clustering, since linkage in the cohort was strong. The study used immunosequencing to profile the T cell repertoires of 670 or so subjects and linked those repertoires to cytomegalovirus serostatus. In addition to the first cohort of approximately 650 subjects, a separate validation cohort of around 110 different subjects was used. HLA typing included class I and class II loci at four-digit resolution. Rather than drawing on any new phenotypic data, the later analysis identified candidate immune exposures from TCR beta sequences and the way those sequences occurred across donors. The study aimed to test whether signatures of past pathogen exposure could be identified by cataloging public T cell receptors. All discovery cohort repertoires had been generated using a single sequencing platform. Among roughly 370 genotyped donors of the cohort, an average of approximately 250,000 unique TCR beta nucleotide sequences were sequenced per donor, around 20% of them non-productive. Donor age, sex, ethnicity and CMV serostatus were compiled together with the repertoire data. High-throughput TCR immunosequencing, statistical association of individual TCRs with disease status, and machine learning were combined to predict cytomegalovirus infection status. An earlier analysis of several hundred of the donors used high-throughput TCR beta sequencing to judge whether each TCR beta V gene segment behaved as functional or pseudogenic. A later genetic analysis used genome-wide SNP genotypes for about three fifths of the 666 donors, treating that subset as a discovery cohort. Approximately 310 gigabases of sequencing data and around 80 million unique TCR sequences made up an early release that covered roughly 670 HLA-typed donors. In a later analysis, previously published TCR beta repertoires from some 640 donors were re-analyzed and high-resolution HLA genotyping was added so that TCR occurrence patterns could be studied.

In total, approximately 610 healthy bone marrow donors made up the cohort. All cohort members were sampled while nominally healthy, although unrecorded immune exposures were likely present. The donor tested CMV seropositive, placing the donor among the 289 seropositive members of the cohort. A peripheral blood sample was provided by each donor, and peripheral blood mononuclear cells were used for TCR beta sequencing. Genomic DNA extraction from the blood cell samples was performed with the Qiagen DNeasy Blood Extraction Kit. With respect to this clone: Its cognate antigen has yet to be identified. The junction does not match germline at one end; this may be a read error.

Overall study outcomes, separate from this receptor: In a later analysis, TCR association rates were found to vary across HLA loci, with the most associated TCRs seen for DRB1 alleles and the fewest for HLA-C alleles. In vitro tests confirmed that a few of the cytomegalovirus-associated TCR beta chains recognize cytomegalovirus antigens. Because HLA typing was unavailable for some donors at each locus, only the typed subset was used in association tests. A cluster of highly shared sequence variants was judged likely to be a technical artifact of the sequencing pipeline. Assigning TCR associations to individual alleles was difficult when HLA alleles, especially DR and DQ, strongly co-occurred. The presence/absence analyses assumed that sequencing depth was roughly uniform across donors, and that assumption may not be true. Cytomegalovirus status was reported to be diagnosed by the classifier with high specificity and sensitivity in both the original and validation cohorts. In the study, approximately 160 TCR beta chains were listed as associated with cytomegalovirus. Most CMV-associated TCR beta chains appeared to be HLA-restricted in a later analysis, and the HLA associations seemed to be driven largely by CMV exposure. Specific HLA alleles were associated with 15,000 to 20,000 TCR beta sequences at a false discovery rate of 0.05 in a later analysis. An earlier analysis of some 560 of the donors showed that most TCR beta V segments appeared in productive rearrangements either about 90% or about 30% of the time, which broadly matched IMGT annotations. An association between a missense DCLRE1C variant and V-gene and J-gene trimming of TCR beta chains was found in a later genetic analysis and replicated in an independent cohort. The cohort was sequenced for TCR beta chains only, and without alpha or paired-chain data the features that could be detected were limited. Across donors, most TCR sequences were observed very rarely, whereas some public TCRs were present in many individuals. Because counts were too low, 15 to 20 rarely observed V segments, including chromosome 9 orphons, were excluded from the earlier analysis of 587 of the donors. The authors suggested that the approach could potentially be extended to other disease states and immunological phenotypes. In a later analysis, several top co-occurrence clusters were reported to appear linked to parvovirus B19, influenza, CMV and Epstein-Barr virus. Because the 87-base-pair reads could not distinguish some IMGT-functional V segments, including TRBV6-2 and TRBV6-3, those segments were excluded. A further reported finding was that TCR beta sequences accurately predicted the HLA-A and HLA-B alleles for most subjects in the first cohort. The only immune exposure information available for the cohort was CMV serostatus. In a later analysis, HLA-associated TCR beta chains were found to be more clonally expanded and to have lower generation probabilities than equally common non-associated chains. A later genetic analysis reported fewer N-insertions in productive TCRs among donors in an Asian-associated ancestry cluster than the roughly 700-donor mean. Correlated functional status among segregating V segments might reflect linkage disequilibrium, but an unknown experimental factor could not be ruled out.

The CDR3 runs 11 residues from the cysteine to the phenylalanine. Here the CDR3 DNA is all that survives: 33 bases in frame from base 1. From a lookup of the germline V gene, CDR1 and CDR2 are MDHEN and SYDVKM. Libraries were built with the immunoSEQ multiplex PCR assay. For the multiplex PCR, a mixture combining 60 forward primers for TCR Vbeta segments and 13 reverse primers for TCR Jbeta segments was used. The CDR3 region of rearranged TCR beta genes was amplified from genomic DNA by a multiplex PCR assay. Amplified TCR beta libraries were sequenced as 87-base-pair reads on the Illumina HiSeq System. The paper's processing steps were these. A later analysis counted 65 million to 90 million unique TCR beta chains across the 666 repertoires, and some 12 million of these chains were shared by at least two donors. A nearest-neighbor algorithm error-corrected the raw reads and collapsed the reads into unique sequences, merging closely related sequences to remove PCR and sequencing errors. Alignment of CDR3 sequences to IMGT reference sequences was used to assign V, D and J gene segments. For a sequence to be retained, a match of at least six nucleotides to both a V gene segment and a J gene segment was required. A rearrangement counted as productive if the CDR3 had no stop codons and remained in frame with V and J, and every other rearrangement counted as non-productive. CDR3 was defined by IMGT convention, running from the second conserved V-encoded cysteine to the conserved J-encoded phenylalanine. Sequences without an unambiguous match to a single V gene segment were excluded from the earlier analysis of 587 of the donors. In an earlier analysis of approximately 590 of the donors, a V segment was called functional when productive rearrangements were above 56.7%, and segregating when the standard deviation between donors exceeded 5%. A statistical classification framework was built to diagnose cytomegalovirus status from the catalog of TCR beta chain sequences. In a later analysis, V and J genes were assigned by comparing TCR nucleotide sequences against IMGT/GENE-DB human TR gene sequences. The TCRdist pipeline was used in a later analysis to assign CDR3 sequences and most-parsimonious VDJ recombination scenarios. In a later analysis, each TCR beta chain was defined by its CDR3 amino acid sequence together with its V-gene family, and reads without a unique V-gene family were excluded. To address suspected cross-contamination and a sequencing artifact, a later analysis removed roughly 580 highly shared, low-generation-probability nucleotide sequences. In a later analysis, a clonal expansion index was calculated for each public chain from normalized within-repertoire ranks of inferred template counts. In a later analysis, generation probabilities were computed with a VDJ recombination model fitted to out-of-frame rearrangements, and the resulting probabilities were checked against IGoR. In a later analysis, hypergeometric tests were used to score TCR-TCR, TCR-HLA and TCR-CMV co-occurrence, with a repertoire-size bias correction applied to TCR pairs. In a later analysis, false discovery rates were estimated by permuting HLA or CMV assignments 20 times. In a later analysis, co-occurring TCRs were grouped with DBSCAN, and TCRdist sequence similarity was added when clustering was performed within HLA-allele-positive subsets. Repertoires with fewer than 30,000 or more than 120,000 public chains were left out of co-occurrence clustering, as were four to six repertoires with anomalous nucleotide sharing. TCRdb took over this immuneACCESS table, retaining in-frame rearrangements with V and J assigned. Such tables are incomplete; in checked studies, under half of the missing clones stem from an unresolved V gene, and the remainder is unexplained. That table supplies the V and J calls and clone size; D and trimming were determined from the DNA. This sample is represented by about 110,000 clones; about 80% of them were singletons. Less than 3% of the sample is in the top ten clones.

The sequence joins TRBV28 to TRBJ2-7, with a weak D call of TRBD1 (6 bases match). What was sequenced was PBMCs. This TCR was sampled from a woman between 55 and 75 years old in good health and CMV-seropositive. The DNA sequence follows: TGTGCCAGCAGTCTAAGACAGGTATTCTTCTTC. It encodes CASSLRQVFFF.